The clone carrying this TCR beta chain was seen only a few times. Its antigen is undetermined. This sample is drawn from a study of regulatory T cells in long-lasting Graves disease. Time point: persistent/refractory GD, antithyroid drugs over 5 years with positive TRAb. TCR sequences were obtained from RNA taken from PBMCs. Graves' disease diagnoses used American Thyroid Association guidelines. Germline-derived CDR1 and CDR2 are SGHVS and FQNEAQ. CDR3 length equals 16 residues. The J segment lost 7 bases and the V segment lost 1 base, leaving 6 bases of the junction unmatched. Researchers made TCR beta libraries by using iRepertoire HTBI primers and running Arm-PCR on CDR3 regions. TCRdb called the multiplex PCR reads again in MiXCR, with one record for every CDR3 protein. In the table there are hundreds of thousands of distinct CDR3 sequences, 15% to 20% of which are singletons. Regarding the study as a whole: There was favoring of TRBV28, TRBJ1-2 and TRBJ2-5 in persistent disease. New patients shared fewer public clonotypes (approximately 970) than persistent patients did (more than 2,500). Persistent Graves' patients showed less TCR diversity than newly diagnosed patients showed.

The sequencing here drew on peripheral blood mononuclear cells (PBMCs), taken when the disease was refractory, from a patient treated with antithyroid drugs. The chain couples TRBV7-8 to TRBJ1-5; 11 bases align to TRBD1. This TCR was recovered from a female donor with Graves disease. CDR3 loop: CASSLVPDRGRQPQHF. The CDR3 DNA sequence: TGTGCCAGCAGCTTAGTCCCGGACAGGGGGCGGCAGCCCCAGCATTTT.